One and the same sample provided the 24 T cell receptor beta chains below, sequenced in a study of blood T cell repertoires in COVID-19. Method: immunoSEQ multiplex PCR; TCRdb's copy keeps in-frame clones and lacks some. The repertoire has hundreds of thousands of clones, 86% of them found once; the top ten carry around 13%. The sequenced material came from peripheral blood. Receptors originate from a woman in her 70s with COVID-19, enrolled during active disease.

To note about this clone: The sample has other DNA sequences that encode this CDR3 too. The J gene is TRBJ1-1, the V gene TRBV4-1; TRBD1 might be the D (6 bases). The V and J ends lost 2 bases and 3 bases respectively, with 10 bases between them. The CDR3 loop spans 14 amino acids. CDR1 is MGHRA and CDR2 is YSYEKL in the germline V gene. The CDR3 nucleotides are TGCGCCAGCAGCCAAAGGGAGGGGGACACTGAAGCTTTCTTT. It is translated as CASSQREGDTEAFF.

This chain links TRBV27 with TRBJ1-6; possibly TRBD1 for D (5 bases). The CDR3 sequence is 18 residues long. Trimming took off 2 bases at V and 2 bases at J, with 16 bases between the two ends. The germline V gene encodes CDR1 MNHEY and CDR2 SMNVEV (reference sequence). The CDR3 DNA reads as TGTGCCAGCAGTTTAGGGCAGGGAAAGATGCCCTATAATTCACCCCTCCACTTT. Translation gives CASSLGQGKMPYNSPLHF.

This chain connects TRBV27 to TRBJ1-6; D is perhaps TRBD1 (6 bases). Germline CDR1 is MNHEY and CDR2 is SMNVEV (reference sequence). The CDR3 is 17 residues long. V was shortened by 2 bases and J by 0 bases, with 11 bases between the two germline ends. In DNA, the CDR3 is TGTGCCAGCAGTTTAGGGACACTAAGCTCCTATAATTCACCCCTCCACTTT. It specifies CASSLGTLSSYNSPLHF.

The gene calls are TRBV6-4 and TRBJ1-5; the D gene is possibly TRBD1 (5 bases). This CDR3 has 17 residues. In germline, CDR1 is MRHNA, CDR2 SNTAGT. V dropped 8 bases and J dropped 3 bases, with 23 bases sitting between them. CDR3 in amino acids: CASGPACDVGHNQPQHF. The CDR3, as DNA: TGTGCCAGCGGGCCCGCTTGTGACGTGGGGCACAATCAGCCCCAGCATTTT.

The rearrangement uses TRBV2 and TRBJ2-7; TRBD2 agrees at 7 bases. Germline V gene sequence: CDR1 SNHLY, CDR2 FYNNEI. The V segment lost 1 base and the J segment 0 bases; nucleotides outside the gene matches: 3. The CDR3 has 15 residues. The CDR3 reads CASSEGEGPSYEQYF. The CDR3 coding sequence is TGTGCCAGCAGTGAAGGGGAGGGCCCCTCCTACGAGCAGTACTTC.

This chain joins TRBV24-1 and TRBJ2-5; 10 bases match TRBD2. The length of the CDR3 is 21 residues. The V gene end was trimmed by 8 bases and the J gene end by 5 bases; junction bases not matched to a gene: 28. CDR1 is KGHDR and CDR2 is SFDVKD in the germline V gene. The CDR3 region is CATITPGAPTGLAGDGETQYF. CDR3 sequence (DNA): TGTGCCACCATCACGCCTGGGGCCCCAACCGGTCTAGCGGGGGACGGGGAGACCCAGTACTTC.

CDR3 sequence reads: CASSYRDRPTGELFF. CDR3 coding DNA: TGTGCCAGCAGCTACCGGGACAGGCCCACCGGGGAGCTGTTTTTT. This chain uses TRBV21-1 with TRBJ2-2; the table's D call TRBD1 went unverified against the DNA. TRBV21-1 is assigned pseudogene status. The CDR3 length is 15 residues.

This chain joins TRBV7-8 and TRBJ1-5; D might be TRBD1 (6 bases). Germline loops: CDR1 SGHVS, CDR2 FQNEAQ. The CDR3 is 13 residues long. Trimming stripped 5 bases from V and 4 bases from J, with 9 bases between. The CDR3 spells CASSQDRNQPQHF. Written as DNA, the CDR3 is TGTGCCAGCAGCCAGGACAGAAATCAGCCCCAGCATTTT.

V and J are TRBV3-1 (or the pseudogene TRBV3-2) and TRBJ2-5, with D maybe TRBD2 (6 bases). CDR1 LGHDT and CDR2 YNNKEL come from the germline V gene (reference sequence). The CDR3 is 15 amino acids. Trimming took off 1 base at V and 0 bases at J, with 9 bases between the two ends. The CDR3 loop reads CASSQARGYQETQYF. The DNA of the CDR3 is TGTGCCAGCAGCCAAGCCCGGGGGTACCAAGAGACCCAGTACTTC.

V gene TRBV11-2 combines with J gene TRBJ1-1; no clear D. With 4 bases removed from V and 5 bases from J, the gap between germline ends came to 14 bases. The CDR3 runs 14 residues. Per the germline V gene, CDR1 is SGHAT and CDR2 is FQNNGV. CDR3 in amino acids: CASSSPLRGTEAFF. CDR3 bases: TGTGCCAGCAGCTCGCCCCTCCGAGGGACTGAAGCTTTCTTT.

This chain joins TRBV27 and TRBJ2-3, with 9 bases aligning to TRBD2. The CDR3 spans 17 residues. The germline CDR1 and CDR2 sequences are MNHEY and SMNVEV (reference sequence). V trimming: 5 bases; J trimming: 1 base; junction bases outside the gene matches: 10. CDR3 coding DNA: TGTGCCAGCAGTCAGGGCGGGGGGGGCCCCCGCACAGATACGCAGTATTTT. Translation: CASSQGGGGPRTDTQYF.

The J gene is TRBJ1-5, the V gene TRBV19, with TRBD1 matching 9 bases. The length of the CDR3 is 14 residues. With 10 bases clipped from V and 2 bases from J, the junction kept 6 bases outside the gene matches. CDR1 and CDR2 from the germline V gene are LNHDA and SQIVND (reference sequence). The CDR3 protein is CATQGQGGNQPQHF. CDR3 DNA sequence: TGTGCCACTCAGGGACAGGGTGGCAATCAGCCCCAGCATTTT.

The chain has TRBV5-1 and TRBJ2-1; D is unclear. Germline-derived CDR1 and CDR2 are SGHRS and YFSETQ. The length of the CDR3 is 14 residues. Trimming shortened V by 0 bases and J by 1 base, and 5 bases separated the two germline ends. The CDR3 is CASSLANSYNEQFF. In nucleotides, the CDR3 is TGCGCCAGCAGCTTGGCAAATTCCTACAATGAGCAGTTCTTC.

The chain has TRBV12-3 or TRBV12-4 and TRBJ1-1; 8 bases agree with TRBD1. The CDR3 runs 13 residues. With V trimmed by 5 bases and J by 4 bases, 3 bases remained unmatched. This chain's CDR3 is CASSNGQGTEAFF. The CDR3 DNA reads TGTGCCAGCAGTAACGGACAGGGCACTGAAGCTTTCTTT.

J is TRBJ2-3 and V is TRBV24-1; maybe TRBD1 (5 bases). This CDR3 contains 14 residues. Germline values: CDR1 KGHDR, CDR2 SFDVKD. V was shortened by 1 base and J by 4 bases, with 8 bases between the two germline ends. CDR3: CATSDLRGADTQYF. The DNA of the CDR3 is TGTGCCACCAGTGATTTAAGGGGCGCAGATACGCAGTATTTT.

The rearrangement joins TRBV2 to TRBJ1-2; D is unclear. This CDR3 is built from 10 residues. Trimming took 6 bases from V and 7 from J, leaving 6 bases between them. Germline V gene data show CDR1 as SNHLY and CDR2 as FYNNEI. CDR3 protein: CASRGGGYTF. CDR3 sequence (DNA): TGTGCCAGCAGGGGAGGTGGCTACACCTTC.

This chain links TRBV29-1 with TRBJ2-7; perhaps TRBD1 as D (5 bases). V was cut by 5 bases and J by 0 bases, with 8 bases left in between. The CDR3 runs to 12 residues. Germline CDR1 reads SQVTM; CDR2 reads ANQGSEA. The CDR3 sequence: CSVLRGSYEQYF. CDR3 sequence (DNA): TGCAGCGTTTTAAGGGGCTCCTACGAGCAGTACTTC.

The chain employs TRBV27 and TRBJ2-7; D is unclear. The CDR3 contains 13 residues. CDR1 is MNHEY and CDR2 is SMNVEV in the germline V gene (reference sequence). V dropped 2 bases and J dropped 5 bases, with 10 bases sitting between them. This CDR3 is CASSLSPVNEQYF. DNA of the CDR3: TGTGCCAGCAGTTTAAGCCCGGTGAACGAGCAGTACTTC.

The chain recombines TRBV5-4 with TRBJ2-2; 7 nucleotides match TRBD2. The CDR3 covers 16 residues. Germline lookup yields CDR1 SGHNT and CDR2 YYREEE (reference sequence). The V gene end was trimmed by 4 bases and the J gene end by 3 bases; junction bases not matched to a gene: 9. The CDR3 DNA sequence: TGTGCCAGCAGCCGAGGTGGGGGGAGGGACACCGGGGAGCTGTTTTTT. Translated, it gives CASSRGGGRDTGELFF.

The J gene is TRBJ1-1, the V gene TRBV6-5, with 8 bases matching TRBD1. V lost 8 bases, J lost 1 base, and 9 bases stayed unmatched. CDR1 and CDR2 from the germline V gene are MNHEY and SVGAGI. This CDR3 comprises 15 residues. The CDR3 loop reads CASGGPGQANTEAFF. The CDR3 nucleotides read TGTGCCAGCGGAGGTCCGGGACAGGCGAACACTGAAGCTTTCTTT.

CDR3 sequence: CASSFARLAGTGEQYF. In DNA, the CDR3 is TGTGCCAGCAGTTTCGCTCGACTAGCGGGAACGGGCGAGCAGTACTTC. The chain combines TRBV28 with TRBJ2-7, with 11 bases aligning to TRBD2. The CDR3 runs 16 residues. The V gene's germline CDR1 is MDHEN and CDR2 SYDVKM. Trimming at V came to 3 bases and at J to 6 bases, leaving 10 bases not matched to a gene.

The rearrangement joins TRBV5-4 to TRBJ2-7; tentatively, D is TRBD1 (5 bases). This CDR3 is 13 amino acids long. V lost 9 bases and J lost 5, with 18 bases in between. CDR1 SGHNT and CDR2 YYREEE come from the germline V gene (reference sequence). Here the CDR3 reads CATPFQGCDEQYF. CDR3 bases: TGTGCCACCCCGTTCCAGGGATGTGACGAGCAGTACTTC.

The V gene is TRBV4-3, the J gene TRBJ2-1; D is unclear. Germline V gene data show CDR1 as LGHNA and CDR2 as YSLEER. Deletions cut 4 bases from V and 6 bases from J, with 10 bases between. CDR3 length: 13 amino acids. The CDR3: CASSRAPSNEQFF. CDR3 nucleotide sequence: TGCGCCAGCAGCCGGGCCCCGAGCAATGAGCAGTTCTTC.

The chain links TRBV6-5 to TRBJ1-2; D not resolved. This CDR3 contains 14 residues. Germline V gene lookup returns CDR1 MNHEY and CDR2 SVGAGI. V was clipped by 0 bases and J by 8 bases, with 13 bases between them. CDR3 sequence: CASSYSPTPGGYTF. DNA for the CDR3: TGTGCCAGCAGTTACTCGCCCACCCCCGGGGGCTACACCTTC.